This T cell receptor (beta chain) originates from a study of cytomegalovirus exposure and HLA in healthy donors. Remarks on this clone: Its antigen is not identified.

Study findings and constraints: As a later analysis revealed, most CMV-associated TCR beta chains appeared HLA-restricted. TCR association rates varied by HLA locus in a later analysis, with DRB1 highest and HLA-C lowest. TCR sequences were mostly rare, though some public TCRs occurred in many donors. Roughly uniform depth of sequencing across donors was assumed in presence/absence analyses.

Germline V CDR1 and CDR2: SGHVS, FNYEAQ. This CDR3 comprises 13 residues. V shed 3 bases and J 7 bases; nucleotides not matched to a gene: 3. 60 Vbeta and 13 Jbeta primers were used in PCR. Sequencing used immunoSEQ multiplex PCR; TCRdb keeps in-frame clones, though not all of them. The sample comprises some 170,000 clones, approximately 80% of which are singletons, and approximately 1.6% rests with the top ten. V gene TRBV7-6 combines with J gene TRBJ2-1; 7 bases fit TRBD2. This receptor was identified in a woman in her twenties or thirties in good health and CMV-seronegative. The sample was PBMCs. CDR3 sequence reads: CASSFREANEQFF. In nucleotides, the CDR3 is TGTGCCAGCAGCTTTCGGGAGGCGAATGAGCAGTTCTTC.